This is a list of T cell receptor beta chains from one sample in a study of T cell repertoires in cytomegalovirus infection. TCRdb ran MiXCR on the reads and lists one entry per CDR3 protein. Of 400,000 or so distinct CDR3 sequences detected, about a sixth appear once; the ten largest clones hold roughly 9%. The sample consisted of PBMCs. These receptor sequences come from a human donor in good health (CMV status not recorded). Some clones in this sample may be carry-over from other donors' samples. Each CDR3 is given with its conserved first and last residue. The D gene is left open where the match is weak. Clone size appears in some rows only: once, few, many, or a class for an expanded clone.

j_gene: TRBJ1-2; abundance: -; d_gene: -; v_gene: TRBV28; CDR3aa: CASSLYPYGYTF; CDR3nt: TGTGCCAGCAGTTTATACCCCTATGGCTACACCTTC
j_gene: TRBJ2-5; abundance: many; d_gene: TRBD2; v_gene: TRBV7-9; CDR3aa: CASSQTRSGTSGTQYF; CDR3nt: TGTGCCAGCAGCCAAACGCGTAGCGGGACTTCCGGGACCCAGTACTTC
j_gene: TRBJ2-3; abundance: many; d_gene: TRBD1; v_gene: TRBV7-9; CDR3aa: CASSPRDRVSTDTQYF; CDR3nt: TGTGCCAGCAGCCCCCGGGACAGGGTTAGCACAGATACGCAGTATTTT
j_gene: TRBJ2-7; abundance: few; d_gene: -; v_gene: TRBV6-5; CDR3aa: CATRIPGSYEQYF; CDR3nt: TGTGCCACCAGAATACCTGGGAGCTACGAGCAGTACTTC
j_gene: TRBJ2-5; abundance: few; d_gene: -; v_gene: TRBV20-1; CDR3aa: CSADHQETQYF; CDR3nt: TGCAGCGCGGACCACCAAGAGACCCAGTACTTC
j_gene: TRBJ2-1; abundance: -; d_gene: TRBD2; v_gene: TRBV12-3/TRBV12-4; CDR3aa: CASRHPSGGKDEQFF; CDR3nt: TGTGCCAGCAGGCACCCTAGCGGGGGAAAGGATGAGCAGTTCTTC
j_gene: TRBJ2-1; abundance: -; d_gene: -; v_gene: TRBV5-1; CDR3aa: CASSLVQLDEQFF; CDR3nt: TGCGCCAGCAGCTTGGTCCAACTTGATGAGCAGTTCTTC
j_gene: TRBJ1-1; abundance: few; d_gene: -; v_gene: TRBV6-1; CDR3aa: CASRQGFEAFF; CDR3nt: TGTGCCAGCAGGCAGGGGTTTGAAGCTTTCTTT
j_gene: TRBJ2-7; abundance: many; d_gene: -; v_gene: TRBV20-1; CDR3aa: CSAPNLGVSYEQYF; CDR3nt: TGCAGTGCCCCTAACCTTGGGGTTTCCTACGAGCAGTACTTC
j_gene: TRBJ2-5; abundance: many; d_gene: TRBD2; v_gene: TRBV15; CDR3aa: CATSRDPGTSGWQETQYF; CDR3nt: TGTGCCACCAGCAGAGATCCGGGAACTAGCGGATGGCAAGAGACCCAGTACTTC
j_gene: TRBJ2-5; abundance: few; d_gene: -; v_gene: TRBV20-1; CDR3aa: CSASEDQETQYF; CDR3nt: TGCAGTGCTAGTGAGGATCAAGAGACCCAGTACTTC
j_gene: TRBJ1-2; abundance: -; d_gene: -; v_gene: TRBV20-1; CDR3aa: CSARPGQWESYGYTF; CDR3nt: TGCAGTGCTAGACCAGGACAGTGGGAGAGCTATGGCTACACCTTC
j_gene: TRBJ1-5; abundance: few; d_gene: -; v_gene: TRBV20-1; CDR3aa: CSAPPGLPNQPQHF; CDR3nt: TGCAGTGCACCTCCGGGACTACCCAATCAGCCCCAGCATTTT
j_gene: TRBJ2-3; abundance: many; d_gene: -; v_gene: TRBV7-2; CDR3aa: CASSLVKALGTDTQYF; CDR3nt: TGTGCCAGCAGCTTGGTTAAAGCGCTTGGCACAGATACGCAGTATTTT
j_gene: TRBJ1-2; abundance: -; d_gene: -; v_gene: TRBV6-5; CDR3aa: CASSRDIYYGYTF; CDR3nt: TGTGCCAGTAGCCGGGACATCTACTATGGCTACACCTTC
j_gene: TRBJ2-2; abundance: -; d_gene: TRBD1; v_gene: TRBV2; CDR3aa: CASNGQGITGELFF; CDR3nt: TGTGCCAGCAACGGACAGGGAATAACCGGGGAGCTGTTTTTT
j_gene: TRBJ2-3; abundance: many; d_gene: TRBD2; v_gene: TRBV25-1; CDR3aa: CASSAGLAGGTDTQYF; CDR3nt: TGTGCCAGCAGTGCCGGACTAGCGGGAGGCACAGATACGCAGTATTTT
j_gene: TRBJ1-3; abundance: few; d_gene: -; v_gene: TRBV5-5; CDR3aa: CASSSTGRRRVSSGNTIYF; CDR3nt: TGTGCCAGCAGCTCGACAGGTCGTCGGCGGGTTAGCTCTGGAAACACCATATATTTT
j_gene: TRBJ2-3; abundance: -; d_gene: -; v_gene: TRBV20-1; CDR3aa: CSASRQYTDTQYF; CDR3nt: TGCAGTGCTAGCCGACAGTACACAGATACGCAGTATTTT
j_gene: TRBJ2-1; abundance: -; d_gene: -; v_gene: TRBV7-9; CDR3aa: CASSLGLSAVHPYNEQFF; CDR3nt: TGTGCCAGCAGCTTAGGACTTAGCGCGGTCCATCCCTACAATGAGCAGTTCTTC
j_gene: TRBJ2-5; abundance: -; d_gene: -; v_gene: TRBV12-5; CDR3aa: CASGPGLRETQYF; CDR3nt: TGTGCTAGTGGGCCAGGGCTACGGGAGACCCAGTACTTC
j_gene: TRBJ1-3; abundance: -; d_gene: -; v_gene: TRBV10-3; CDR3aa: CAIRAVGAGSENTIYF; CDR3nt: TGTGCCATCAGAGCCGTAGGGGCAGGGTCCGAGAACACCATATATTTT
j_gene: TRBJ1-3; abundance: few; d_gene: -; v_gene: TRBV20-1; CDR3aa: CSAQQYRQTPGNTIYF; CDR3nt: TGCAGTGCGCAACAATACCGACAGACCCCTGGAAACACCATATATTTT